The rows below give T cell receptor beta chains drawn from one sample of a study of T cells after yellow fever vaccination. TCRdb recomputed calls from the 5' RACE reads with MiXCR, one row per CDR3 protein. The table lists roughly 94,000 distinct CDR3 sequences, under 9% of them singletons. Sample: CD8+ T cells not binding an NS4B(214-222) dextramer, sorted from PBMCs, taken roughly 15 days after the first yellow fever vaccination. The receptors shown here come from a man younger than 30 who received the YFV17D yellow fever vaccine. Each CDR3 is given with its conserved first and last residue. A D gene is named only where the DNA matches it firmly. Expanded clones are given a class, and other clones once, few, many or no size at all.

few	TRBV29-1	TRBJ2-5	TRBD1	CSVEETGQGARETQYF	TGCAGCGTTGAAGAAACGGGACAGGGGGCTCGGGAGACCCAGTACTTC
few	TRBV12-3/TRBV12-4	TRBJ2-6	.	CATDHSGANVLTF	TGTGCCACCGACCATTCTGGGGCCAACGTCCTGACTTTC
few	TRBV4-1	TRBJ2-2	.	CASSQAAFANTGELFF	TGCGCCAGCAGCCAAGCGGCGTTCGCGAACACCGGGGAGCTGTTTTTT
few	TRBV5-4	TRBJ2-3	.	CASSLGGQRWGKDTQYF	TGTGCCAGCAGCTTGGGCGGACAGCGATGGGGCAAGGATACGCAGTATTTT
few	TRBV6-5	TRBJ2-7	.	CASSYDPENYEQYF	TGTGCCAGCAGTTACGATCCAGAAAACTACGAGCAGTACTTC
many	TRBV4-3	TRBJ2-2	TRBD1	CASSQFDRDLTGELFF	TGCGCCAGCAGCCAGTTCGACAGGGACCTCACCGGGGAGCTGTTTTTT
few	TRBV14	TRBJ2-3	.	CASSQDWDPDTQYF	TGTGCCAGCAGCCAAGACTGGGATCCAGATACGCAGTATTTT
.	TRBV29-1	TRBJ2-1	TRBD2	CSGWGEGSSSYNEQFF	TGCAGCGGTTGGGGGGAGGGGTCAAGCTCCTACAATGAGCAGTTCTTC
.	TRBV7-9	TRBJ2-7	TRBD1	CASSPPLGTVYEQYF	TGTGCCAGCAGCCCTCCGCTCGGGACAGTCTACGAGCAGTACTTC
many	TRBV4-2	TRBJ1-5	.	CASSQDGAENQPQHF	TGTGCCAGCAGCCAAGATGGGGCAGAGAATCAGCCCCAGCATTTT
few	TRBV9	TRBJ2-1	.	CASSAPAGYGEQFF	TGTGCCAGCAGCGCACCGGCGGGCTACGGCGAGCAGTTCTTC
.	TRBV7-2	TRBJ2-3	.	CASSSLGTRAPDTQYF	TGTGCCAGCAGCTCCCTCGGGACACGGGCTCCAGATACGCAGTATTTT
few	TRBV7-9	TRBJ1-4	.	CASSNWTATNEKLFF	TGTGCCAGCAGCAACTGGACAGCAACTAATGAAAAACTGTTTTTT
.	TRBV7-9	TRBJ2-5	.	CASSSPRGAETQYF	TGTGCCAGCAGCTCCCCTCGGGGGGCTGAGACCCAGTACTTC